This passage covers 27 T cell receptor beta chains from one sample sequenced in a study of T cell repertoires in cytomegalovirus infection. TCRdb ran MiXCR on the reads and lists one entry per CDR3 protein. The sample has just over 150,000 distinct CDR3 sequences; about a quarter are singletons. Sequencing was done on a sample of PBMCs. The receptors shown here come from a human donor in good health (CMV status not recorded). Some clones in this sample may be carry-over from other donors' samples.

The rearrangement uses TRBV29-1 and TRBJ2-1, with D possibly called TRBD1 or TRBD2 (6 bases each). Germline-derived CDR1 and CDR2 are SQVTM and ANQGSEA. The ends were cut back, 6 bases at V and 14 bases at J, with 17 bases in the middle. This CDR3 has 11 residues. The chain's CDR3 is CSVVRGPGEFF. The CDR3 coding sequence is TGCAGCGTGGTTCGGGGGCCCGGAGAGTTCTTC.

This clonotype was counted a few times. The chain recombines TRBV29-1 with TRBJ2-2; D ambiguous. V lost 1 base, J lost 3 bases, and 6 bases lay in between. This CDR3 is built from 13 residues. CDR1 and CDR2 from the germline V gene are SQVTM and ANQGSEA. The CDR3: CSVEVGYTGELFF. DNA of the CDR3: TGCAGCGTTGAAGTAGGATACACCGGGGAGCTGTTTTTT.

This clonotype was recorded a few times. The chain has TRBV14 and TRBJ2-7; 10 positions agree with TRBD2. The CDR3 consists of 19 residues. Germline CDR1 and CDR2: SGHDN and FVKESK. V was pared by 0 bases and J by 3 bases, with 14 bases of the junction left unmatched. CDR3: CASSQEGDSGRFTGYEQYF. Here the CDR3 DNA reads TGTGCCAGCAGCCAAGAAGGGGATAGCGGGAGGTTCACGGGCTACGAGCAGTACTTC.

DNA for the CDR3: TGTGCCAGCAGTTCAACAGGGGTTAGAAACACCATATATTTT. Protein product: CASSSTGVRNTIYF. The V gene is TRBV12-3 or TRBV12-4, the J gene TRBJ1-3, with TRBD1 matching over 7 bases. V trimming: 4 bases; J trimming: 5 bases; junction bases outside the gene matches: 5. The CDR3 loop spans 14 amino acids.

J is TRBJ2-7 and V is TRBV5-1; 9 nucleotides agree with TRBD2. V lost 0 bases and J lost 7; bases outside the gene matches: 11. Germline loops: CDR1 SGHRS, CDR2 YFSETQ. The CDR3 totals 16 residues. This chain's CDR3 is CASSLAGAGGRSEQYF. The CDR3 DNA is TGCGCCAGCAGCTTGGCCGGAGCGGGAGGACGGTCAGAGCAGTACTTC.

This clonotype was observed a handful of times. This chain joins TRBV12-3 or TRBV12-4 and TRBJ2-1; TRBD2 matches at 7 bases. With 5 bases clipped from V and 5 bases from J, the junction kept 9 bases outside the gene matches. The CDR3 has 15 residues. The CDR3: CASSHAAGVNNEQFF. CDR3 nucleotide sequence: TGTGCCAGCAGTCACGCGGCGGGAGTGAACAATGAGCAGTTCTTC.

This clonotype was observed a handful of times. V gene TRBV12-3 or TRBV12-4 combines with J gene TRBJ2-2; D tentatively reads TRBD1 or TRBD2 (7 bases each). Deletions cut 4 bases from V and 5 bases from J, with 17 bases between. This CDR3 region has 16 residues. DNA of the CDR3: TGTGCCAGCAGTTCCGGGGGAGGGGGCTGGACCGGGGAGCTGTTTTTT. Its translation: CASSSGGGGWTGELFF.

This clonotype occurred many times. The chain joins TRBV7-8 to TRBJ2-5; possibly TRBD1 for D (5 bases). Germline V CDR1 and CDR2: SGHVS, FQNEAQ. The V end was cut by 2 bases, the J end by 3 bases, with 7 bases between. This CDR3 has 13 amino acids. The chain's CDR3 is CASSLRGKETQYF. The CDR3 DNA follows: TGTGCCAGCAGCTTAAGGGGAAAAGAGACCCAGTACTTC. Drawing the rest from reference TRBV7-8 and TRBJ2-5, the complete variable domain is GAGVSQSPRYKVAKRGQDVALRCDPISGHVSLFWYQQALGQGPEFLTYFQNEAQLDKSGLPSDRFFAERPEGSVSTLKIQRTQQEDSAVYLCASSLRGKETQYFGPGTRLLVL.

CDR3 loop: CASSSSSGGRTQYF. In DNA, the CDR3 is TGTGCCAGCAGCAGCTCCAGCGGGGGGCGGACCCAGTACTTC. This chain joins TRBV7-2 and TRBJ2-5; 9 bases are shared with TRBD2. Germline CDR1 and CDR2: SGHTA and FQGNSA. This CDR3 has 14 residues. V shed 5 bases and J 7 bases; nucleotides not matched to a gene: 8.

The chain employs TRBV6-2 or TRBV6-3 and TRBJ1-1; D is undetermined. CDR3 length: 14 residues. V was trimmed by 0 bases and J by 1 base, leaving 6 bases between them. Germline assignment: CDR1 MNHEY and CDR2 SVGEGT. The CDR3 DNA is TGTGCCAGCAGTTACTCGACACGGAACACTGAAGCTTTCTTT. Amino acid sequence: CASSYSTRNTEAFF.

This clonotype was detected many times. The rearrangement joins TRBV28 to TRBJ1-5; the match to TRBD1 covers 10 bases. After removal of 2 bases from V and 6 bases from J, the junction contained 4 bases not matched to a gene. The length of the CDR3 is 15 residues. CDR1 is MDHEN, CDR2 SYDVKM, per germline. The DNA of the CDR3 is TGTGCCAGCAGTTTAGGGACAGGGGTGGCTCAGCCCCAGCATTTT. Its translation: CASSLGTGVAQPQHF.

The chain is built from TRBV28 and TRBJ1-3; possibly TRBD1 for D (5 bases). Trimming removed 7 bases at V and 1 base at J, with 14 bases between. The CDR3 consists of 15 residues. From germline, CDR1 is MDHEN and CDR2 SYDVKM. The CDR3 loop reads CASISDQGSGNTIYF. In nucleotides, the CDR3 is TGTGCCAGCATCAGCGATCAGGGATCTGGAAACACCATATATTTT.

The chain joins TRBV7-6 to TRBJ2-1; D is unclear. CDR3 length: 14 amino acids. Trimming took off 1 base at V and 6 bases at J, with 10 bases between the two ends. Germline V gene sequence: CDR1 SGHVS, CDR2 FNYEAQ. CDR3 residues: CASSLGPDVNEQFF. CDR3 nucleotides: TGTGCCAGCAGCTTAGGCCCCGACGTCAATGAGCAGTTCTTC.

The chain recombines TRBV5-1 with TRBJ2-1; possibly TRBD1 for D (6 bases). This CDR3 contains 14 residues. V lost 4 bases, J lost 8 bases, and 16 bases lay in between. Germline lookup yields CDR1 SGHRS and CDR2 YFSETQ. CDR3 in DNA: TGCGCCAGCAGCACTGGACAGCCGAGGGATGAGCAGTTCTTC. Its protein product is CASSTGQPRDEQFF.

About this clonotype itself: A much larger clone lies a single base off, so this may be a read error. This chain joins TRBV6-2 or TRBV6-3 and TRBJ2-5; no definite D call. The CDR3 has 12 amino acids. CDR1 and CDR2 (germline): MNHEY, SVGEGT. Trimming shortened V by 1 base and J by 1 base, and 1 base separated the two germline ends. CDR3: CASSYFQETQYF. CDR3 sequence (DNA): TGTGCCAGCAGTTACTTCCAAGAGACCCAGTACTTC.

This rearrangement joins TRBV12-3 or TRBV12-4 to TRBJ1-1, with a possible D match to TRBD1 (6 bases). V gave up 8 bases and J gave up 0 bases, with 10 bases separating them. The CDR3 runs to 13 residues. In DNA, the CDR3 is TGTGCCAGCGAACAGGGTATGAACACTGAAGCTTTCTTT. Its translation is CASEQGMNTEAFF.

This clonotype was observed a few times. The CDR3 coding sequence is TGTGCCAGCAGGCCCAGGGACAGCTACGAGCAGTACTTC. Translating it yields CASRPRDSYEQYF. The rearrangement links TRBV28 to TRBJ2-7, with 7 positions matching TRBD1. Germline V lookup: CDR1 MDHEN, CDR2 SYDVKM. With V trimmed by 6 bases and J by 3 bases, 5 bases remained unmatched. This CDR3 has 13 amino acids.

The genes are TRBV7-3 and TRBJ2-7, with 9 bases aligning to TRBD2. After removal of 4 bases from V and 6 bases from J, the junction contained 4 bases not matched to a gene. Per germline, CDR1 SGHTA and CDR2 FQGTGA. CDR3 length: 13 amino acids. The CDR3 coding sequence is TGTGCCAGCAGCTGGGGACTAGCTGGCGAGCAGTACTTC. This gives the protein CASSWGLAGEQYF.

This clonotype was detected only once. The gene calls are TRBV9 and TRBJ2-1, with 13 bases fitting TRBD2. This CDR3 has 19 amino acids. After removal of 3 bases from V and 0 bases from J, the junction contained 9 bases not matched to a gene. Germline values: CDR1 SGDLS, CDR2 YYNGEE. CDR3 loop: CASSGSTSGRRASYNEQFF. DNA for the CDR3: TGTGCCAGCAGCGGATCGACTAGCGGGAGGAGGGCCTCCTACAATGAGCAGTTCTTC.

This chain uses TRBV4-1 with TRBJ1-4, with D possibly matching TRBD1 (5 bases). The V gene lost 4 bases and the J gene lost 7 bases, with 16 bases spanning the gap. Germline loops: CDR1 MGHRA, CDR2 YSYEKL. The CDR3 loop spans 15 amino acids. This chain's CDR3 is CASSPQGIGSEKLFF. The DNA of the CDR3 is TGCGCCAGCAGCCCGCAGGGTATTGGGAGTGAAAAACTGTTTTTT.

This clonotype occurred a few times. The rearrangement links TRBV11-2 to TRBJ2-2; 8 bases fit TRBD1. CDR1 and CDR2 (germline): SGHAT, FQNNGV. V lost 5 bases to trimming and J lost 5 bases; unmatched junction nucleotides: 7. This CDR3 spans 15 amino acids. The CDR3 loop reads CASSLGQGWTGELFF. In DNA form, the CDR3 reads TGTGCCAGCAGCCTAGGACAGGGATGGACCGGGGAGCTGTTTTTT.

This chain links TRBV7-9 with TRBJ2-7; possible D gene TRBD2, 6 bases. Between the trimmed V and J ends, which lost 5 bases and 2 bases, there was a span of 13 bases. CDR1 and CDR2 from the germline V gene are SEHNR and FQNEAQ (reference sequence). The CDR3 length is 14 residues. The CDR3 DNA follows: TGTGCCAGCAGCCAGGCCGGGACTCCCTACGAGCAGTACTTC. Its translation: CASSQAGTPYEQYF.

This CDR3 is CASLPGTVQTYEQYF. The CDR3 coding sequence is TGCGCCAGCCTGCCAGGGACTGTACAAACCTACGAGCAGTACTTC. This chain joins TRBV10-2 and TRBJ2-7, with D tentatively TRBD2 (6 bases). Trimming removed 8 bases at V and 2 bases at J, with 19 bases between. CDR1 is WSHSY and CDR2 is SAAADI in the germline V gene. This CDR3 contains 15 residues.

The chain links TRBV28 to TRBJ2-7; no definite D call. CDR1 is MDHEN and CDR2 is SYDVKM in the germline V gene. V lost 4 bases, J lost 0 bases, and 19 bases lay in between. The CDR3 totals 17 residues. CDR3 in DNA: TGTGCCAGCAGTTCCACAAACGCAGGACCGAGCTCCTACGAGCAGTACTTC. It encodes CASSSTNAGPSSYEQYF.

The chain recombines TRBV2 with TRBJ2-1; D possibly corresponds to TRBD2 (5 bases). The V end lost 7 bases, the J end lost 6 bases, and 19 bases lay between the germline ends. Germline V gene lookup returns CDR1 SNHLY and CDR2 FYNNEI. There are 15 residues in the CDR3. CDR3 in amino acids: CASIGQLGGRNEQFF. In DNA, the CDR3 is TGTGCCAGCATAGGTCAACTAGGCGGTCGCAATGAGCAGTTCTTC.

Only a few counts were recorded for this clonotype. The V call is TRBV28, the J call TRBJ1-5; 8 bases align to TRBD1. Germline V gene data show CDR1 as MDHEN and CDR2 as SYDVKM. The CDR3 covers 14 residues. V was clipped by 6 bases and J by 7 bases; unmatched bases: 8. CDR3 coding DNA: TGTGCCAGCAGACCCCAGGGGGCTGGGCAGCCCCAGCATTTT. The encoded protein is CASRPQGAGQPQHF. Looking up the rest from reference TRBV28 and TRBJ1-5 gives the full variable domain: DVKVTQSSRYLVKRTGEKVFLECVQDMDHENMFWYRQDPGLGLRLIYFSYDVKMKEKGDIPEGYSVSREKKERFSLILESASTNQTSMYLCASRPQGAGQPQHFGDGTRLSIL.

This clonotype was seen only a few times. The genes are TRBV27 and TRBJ1-2; no clear D gene. Between the trimmed V and J ends, which lost 2 bases and 5 bases, there was a span of 9 bases. This CDR3 has 13 residues. CDR1 is MNHEY, CDR2 SMNVEV, per germline (reference sequence). In DNA, the CDR3 is TGTGCCAGCAGTTTAGCGGCAGGATATGGCTACACCTTC. Translation gives CASSLAAGYGYTF.